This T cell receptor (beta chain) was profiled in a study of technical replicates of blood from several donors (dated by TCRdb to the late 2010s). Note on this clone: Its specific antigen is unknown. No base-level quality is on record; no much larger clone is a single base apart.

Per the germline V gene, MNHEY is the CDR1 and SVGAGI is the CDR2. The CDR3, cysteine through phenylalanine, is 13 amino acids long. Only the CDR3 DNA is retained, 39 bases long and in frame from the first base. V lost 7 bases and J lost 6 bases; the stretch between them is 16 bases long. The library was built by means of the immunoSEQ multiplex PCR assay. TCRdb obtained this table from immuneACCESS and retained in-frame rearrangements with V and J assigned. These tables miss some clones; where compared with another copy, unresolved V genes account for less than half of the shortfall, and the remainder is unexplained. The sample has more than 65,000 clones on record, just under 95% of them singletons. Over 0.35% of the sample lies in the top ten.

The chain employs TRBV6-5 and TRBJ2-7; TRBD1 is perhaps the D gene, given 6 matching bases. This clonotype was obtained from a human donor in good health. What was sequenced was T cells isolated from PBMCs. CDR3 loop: CASTTQGPGEQYF. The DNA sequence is TGTGCCAGCACCACACAGGGACCGGGCGAGCAGTACTTC.